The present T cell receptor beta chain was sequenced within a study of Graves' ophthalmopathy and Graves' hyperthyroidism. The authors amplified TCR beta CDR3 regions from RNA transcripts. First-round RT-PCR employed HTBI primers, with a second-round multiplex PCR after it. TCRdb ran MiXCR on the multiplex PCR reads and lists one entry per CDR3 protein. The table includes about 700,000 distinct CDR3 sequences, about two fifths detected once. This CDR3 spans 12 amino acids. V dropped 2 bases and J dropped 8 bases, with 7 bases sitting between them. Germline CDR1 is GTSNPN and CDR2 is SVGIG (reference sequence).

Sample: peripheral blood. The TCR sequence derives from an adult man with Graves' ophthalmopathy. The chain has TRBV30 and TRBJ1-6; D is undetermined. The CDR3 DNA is TGTGCCTGGAGTAACCGGGATTCACCCCTCCACTTT. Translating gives CAWSNRDSPLHF.